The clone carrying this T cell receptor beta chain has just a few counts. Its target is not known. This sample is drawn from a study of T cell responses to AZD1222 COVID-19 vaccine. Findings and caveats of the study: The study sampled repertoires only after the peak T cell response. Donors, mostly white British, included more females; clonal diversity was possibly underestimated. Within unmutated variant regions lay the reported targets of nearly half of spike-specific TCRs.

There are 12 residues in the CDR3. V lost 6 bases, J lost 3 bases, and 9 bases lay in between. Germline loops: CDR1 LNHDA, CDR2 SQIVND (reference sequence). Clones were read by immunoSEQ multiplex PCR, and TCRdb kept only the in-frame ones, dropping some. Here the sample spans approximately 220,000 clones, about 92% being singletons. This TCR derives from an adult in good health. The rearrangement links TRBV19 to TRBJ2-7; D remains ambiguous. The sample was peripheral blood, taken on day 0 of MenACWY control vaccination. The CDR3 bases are TGTGCCAGTAGCCCAGGACGCTACGAGCAGTACTTC. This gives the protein CASSPGRYEQYF.